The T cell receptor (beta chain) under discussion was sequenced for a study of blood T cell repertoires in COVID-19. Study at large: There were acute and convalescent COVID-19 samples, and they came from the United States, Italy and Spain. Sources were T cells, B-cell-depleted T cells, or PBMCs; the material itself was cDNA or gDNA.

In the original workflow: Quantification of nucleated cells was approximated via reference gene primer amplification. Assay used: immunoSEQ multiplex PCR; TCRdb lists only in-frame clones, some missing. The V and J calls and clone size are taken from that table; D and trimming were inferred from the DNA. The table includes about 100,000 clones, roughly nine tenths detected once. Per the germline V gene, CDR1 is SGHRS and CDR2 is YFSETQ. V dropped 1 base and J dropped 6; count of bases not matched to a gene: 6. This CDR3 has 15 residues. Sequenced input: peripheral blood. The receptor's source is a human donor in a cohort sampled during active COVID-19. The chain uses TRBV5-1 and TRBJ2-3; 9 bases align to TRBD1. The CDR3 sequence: CASSLTQGAVDTQYF. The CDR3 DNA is TGCGCCAGCAGCTTGACACAGGGGGCGGTTGATACGCAGTATTTT.